Shown below are 14 T cell receptor beta chains from a single sample sequenced in a study of cytomegalovirus exposure and HLA in healthy donors. PCR was performed using 60 Vbeta and 13 Jbeta primers. The assay was immunoSEQ multiplex PCR, and TCRdb's table has in-frame clones only and misses some. This repertoire shows tens of thousands of clones, about 74% found once; its top ten account for less than 4.5%. Input material: PBMCs. The receptors stem from a man aged 25 to 40 in good health and CMV-seronegative.

This clone was observed a single time. The chain links TRBV30 to TRBJ2-1; 12 bases are shared with TRBD2. This CDR3 spans 16 amino acids. After removal of 0 bases from V and 7 bases from J, the junction contained 7 bases not matched to a gene. Germline V lookup: CDR1 GTSNPN, CDR2 SVGIG (reference sequence). CDR3 residues: CAWSVFASGGGNEQFF. DNA for the CDR3: TGTGCCTGGAGTGTTTTCGCTAGCGGGGGGGGAAATGAGCAGTTCTTC.

This clone was detected only once. The gene calls are TRBV23-1 and TRBJ2-7; no reliable D call. TRBV23-1 falls under the ORF class, with uncertain function. There are 15 residues in the CDR3. Trimming took 0 bases from V and 0 from J, leaving 9 bases between them. The CDR3 protein is CASSQSIISSYEQYF. CDR3 bases: TGCGCCAGCAGTCAATCAATCATCAGCTCCTACGAGCAGTACTTC.

Only one count was recorded for this clone. The genes are TRBV29-1 and TRBJ2-5; TRBD2 agrees at 9 bases. V lost 4 bases, J lost 4 bases, and 13 bases stayed unmatched. The CDR3 consists of 16 residues. Germline lookup yields CDR1 SQVTM and CDR2 ANQGSEA. In nucleotides, the CDR3 is TGCAGCGTTGGGTCCCTAGCGGGGCCCTCCGGAGAGACCCAGTACTTC. It translates to CSVGSLAGPSGETQYF.

The chain couples TRBV18 to TRBJ2-7, with TRBD1 identical over 10 bases. V shed 3 bases, J shed 3 bases, and the junction held 2 bases outside the gene matches. CDR1 is KGHSH, CDR2 LQKENI, per germline. The CDR3 runs to 14 residues. CDR3 coding DNA: TGTGCCAGCTCACCGGGACAGGGGAACTACGAGCAGTACTTC. Its protein product is CASSPGQGNYEQYF.

This chain connects TRBV28 to TRBJ2-1; the match to TRBD2 covers 11 bases. Germline V gives CDR1 MDHEN, CDR2 SYDVKM. J gave up 3 bases and V 9 bases, and 10 bases lay outside the gene matches. The CDR3 has 16 residues. The CDR3 sequence is CASFSGGAEFYNEQFF. CDR3 bases: TGTGCCAGTTTTAGCGGGGGGGCGGAGTTCTACAATGAGCAGTTCTTC.

The chain employs TRBV9 and TRBJ2-1; 10 bases are a match to TRBD2. V lost 1 base to trimming and J lost 4 bases; unmatched junction nucleotides: 2. Germline CDR1 and CDR2: SGDLS and YYNGEE. The CDR3 is made up of 15 amino acids. The DNA of the CDR3 is TGTGCCAGCAGCGTATGGACTAGCGGTTACAATGAGCAGTTCTTC. Protein: CASSVWTSGYNEQFF.

V usage is TRBV5-1 and J usage is TRBJ1-1; 7 nucleotides line up with TRBD1. Germline V CDR1 and CDR2: SGHRS, YFSETQ. The CDR3 runs 15 residues. Trimming cost V 4 bases and J 0 bases; bases outside gene matches: 6. The CDR3 loop reads CASSQTGTMNTEAFF. Written as DNA, the CDR3 is TGCGCCAGCAGCCAGACAGGGACCATGAACACTGAAGCTTTCTTT. Full variable domain (missing parts from reference TRBV5-1 and TRBJ1-1): KAGVTQTPRYLIKTRGQQVTLSCSPISGHRSVSWYQQTPGQGLQFLFEYFSETQRNKGNFPGRFSGRQFSNSRSEMNVSTLELGDSALYLCASSQTGTMNTEAFFGQGTRLTVV.

The chain has TRBV9 and TRBJ1-2; 7 bases line up with TRBD1. Per germline, CDR1 SGDLS and CDR2 YYNGEE. CDR3 length: 15 amino acids. V shed 1 base, J shed 0 bases, and the junction held 3 bases outside the gene matches. Here the CDR3 DNA reads TGTGCCAGCAGCGTAACCGGGACAGCTAACTATGGCTACACCTTC. It specifies CASSVTGTANYGYTF. Full variable domain (rest looked up from reference TRBV9 and TRBJ1-2): DSGVTQTPKHLITATGQRVTLRCSPRSGDLSVYWYQQSLDQGLQFLIQYYNGEERAKGNILERFSAQQFPDLHSELNLSSLELGDSALYFCASSVTGTANYGYTFGSGTRLTVV.

This chain connects TRBV7-6 to TRBJ2-7; 9 bases are a match to TRBD1. J was trimmed by 7 bases and V by 8 bases; bases with no gene match: 15. This CDR3 is built from 15 residues. Per the germline V gene, CDR1 is SGHVS and CDR2 is FNYEAQ. The CDR3 here is CASGWGGQGMGEQYF. DNA of the CDR3: TGTGCCAGCGGTTGGGGGGGACAGGGCATGGGGGAGCAGTACTTC.

The CDR3 coding sequence is TGTGCCATCAGTGGATCGGGAGCACCCTACAATGAGCAGTTCTTC. Translated, it gives CAISGSGAPYNEQFF. The chain is built from TRBV10-3 and TRBJ2-1; possibly TRBD2 for D (6 bases). From germline, CDR1 is ENHRY and CDR2 SYGVKD. The CDR3 is 15 residues long. V lost 4 bases, J lost 2 bases, and 12 bases lay in between.

This chain joins TRBV6-5 and TRBJ2-3, with D uncertain. Germline V gene sequence: CDR1 MNHEY, CDR2 SVGAGI. CDR3 length: 14 amino acids. V was cut by 0 bases and J by 4 bases, with 8 bases left in between. CDR3 nucleotide sequence: TGTGCCAGCAGTTACTCGGGCACCCCAGATACGCAGTATTTT. It encodes CASSYSGTPDTQYF.

This sequence joins TRBV7-8 and TRBJ2-7, with a weak D call TRBD2 (6 bases). The germline V gene encodes CDR1 SGHVS and CDR2 FQNEAQ. V lost 0 bases and J lost 7, with 19 bases in between. The CDR3 covers 16 residues. The CDR3 is CASSLAPLRGAGEQYF. CDR3 nucleotide sequence: TGTGCCAGCAGCTTAGCCCCCTTGCGGGGAGCTGGGGAGCAGTACTTC.

The chain combines TRBV4-1 with TRBJ1-1, with 8 bases identical to TRBD1. The ends lost 2 bases at V and 6 bases at J; junction bases unmatched: 11. The length of the CDR3 is 16 residues. The germline gives CDR1 MGHRA, CDR2 YSYEKL. CDR3 sequence: CASSQPRQGRFAEAFF. CDR3 nucleotides: TGCGCCAGCAGCCAACCACGACAGGGGAGGTTCGCTGAAGCTTTCTTT.

The chain has TRBV10-3 and TRBJ2-2; 7 bases agree with TRBD1. CDR3 length: 16 amino acids. Losses at the gene ends were 4 bases for V and 0 bases for J; bases not matched to a gene: 5. Germline lookup yields CDR1 ENHRY and CDR2 SYGVKD. CDR3 nucleotides: TGTGCCATCAGTGTCGGGACAGACACGAACACCGGGGAGCTGTTTTTT. This gives the protein CAISVGTDTNTGELFF.